This TCR beta chain appears in the sequencing data of a study of a mutant IDH1 vaccine in newly diagnosed glioma. Overall study: The sex distribution of treated patients was around 62% male and about 38% female, with a mean age of roughly 40 years. Previous treatment comprised radiotherapy, temozolomide, or both, mostly both.

The table came from immunoSEQ multiplex PCR; TCRdb's copy has only in-frame clones and leaves some out. This sample has 40,000 to 55,000 clones, with around four fifths found just once. This clone has just a few counts. Its antigen is as yet unknown. In germline, CDR1 is MNHNS, CDR2 SASEGT. The CDR3 runs to 14 residues. Unmatched junction bases numbered 11, after V lost 7 bases and J lost 7 bases. Time point defined: week 5, during vaccination. The vaccine gave 300 ug of a 20-mer mutant IDH1 peptide subcutaneously per dose. The source of this sequence is a middle-aged man with glioma. The chain couples TRBV6-1 to TRBJ1-1, with 8 bases aligning to TRBD1. Material: PBMCs, obtained from a glioma patient whose treatment included an IDH1 peptide vaccine. This chain's CDR3 is CASTRQGQTIEAFF. The DNA for the CDR3 is TGTGCCAGCACCCGACAGGGGCAAACGATTGAAGCTTTCTTT.